This T cell receptor beta chain was retrieved from a study of T cells in Graves' hyperthyroidism and ophthalmopathy. Study overall: Once the initial diagnosis was made, peripheral blood was obtained before any treatment. Study-wide findings and caveats: Most thyroid clonotypes with frequency above 0.001 were detected in blood.

Using RNA transcripts as the source, TCR beta CDR3 regions were amplified. In the first-round RT-PCR of the TCR CDR3, the HTBI primer set was used. TCRdb passed the multiplex PCR reads through MiXCR, listing each CDR3 protein once. The sample carries roughly 500,000 distinct CDR3 sequences, 20% to 25% recorded once. Note on this clonotype: What it binds is unknown.

Clinical symptoms, serum thyroxine, TRAb, thyroid ultrasound and orbital computed tomography established diagnosis. Material for sequencing was blood. The TCR comes from a woman in her sixties or seventies with Graves' ophthalmopathy.

In DNA, the CDR3 is TGTGCCAGCAGCAAACTAGCGGGAGGCACCTACGAGCAGTACTTC. This encodes CASSKLAGGTYEQYF. The chain links TRBV11-2 to TRBJ2-7; TRBD2 aligns across 12 bases. Trimming at V came to 5 bases and at J to 2 bases, leaving 4 bases not matched to a gene. CDR3 length: 15 amino acids. Germline V gene data show CDR1 as SGHAT and CDR2 as FQNNGV.